This TCR beta chain stems from a study of somatic mutations in cytotoxic T cells in rheumatoid arthritis. Study-wide results and caveats: CD8+ clonality increased with age in rheumatoid arthritis patients but not in healthy controls.

The CDR3 contains 13 residues. Deletions cut 0 bases from V and 9 bases from J, with 12 bases between. Germline CDR1 reads LGHNA; CDR2 reads YNFKEQ. The method was immunoSEQ multiplex PCR; TCRdb's version includes in-frame clones alone and lacks a portion of them. The table has around 3,200 clones, 70% to 85% seen once. In regard to this clone: Its antigen is still unknown.

This chain uses TRBV4-2 with TRBJ2-7; D uncertain. The sequence was collected from a middle-aged man with rheumatoid arthritis. Material: CD8+ T cells sorted from blood. The CDR3 sequence is CASSQDMTSAQYF. As DNA, the CDR3 is TGTGCCAGCAGCCAAGATATGACGAGCGCGCAGTACTTC.